This record covers a single T cell receptor beta chain. What it recognizes is unknown. This sample is drawn from a study of CD4+ T cells in melanoma. Sequencing used immunoSEQ multiplex PCR; TCRdb keeps in-frame clones, though not all of them. The sample consists of 55,000 or so clones, about 70% of them appearing once. V was clipped by 6 bases and J by 4 bases, with 12 bases between them. CDR1 is MNHEY, CDR2 SVGAGI, per germline. The CDR3 covers 13 residues. Study outcomes and limitations: In melanoma, neoantigen-specific CD4+ T cells reportedly differed in differentiation state.

V usage is TRBV6-5 and J usage is TRBJ1-2, with a tentative D call TRBD1 (6 bases). The sequencing input was tumor tissue. This receptor was identified in a human donor with melanoma. CDR3 bases: TGTGCCAGCAGCCCCGGACAGTTCTATGGCTACACCTTC. Translating gives CASSPGQFYGYTF.